A selection of T cell receptor beta chains follows, all from one sample in a study of T cell responses to AZD1222 COVID-19 vaccine. Repertoires were generated with immunoSEQ multiplex PCR, while TCRdb's copy carries only in-frame clones and drops some. Of roughly 150,000 clones in the sample, roughly 92% are singletons; the top ten hold approximately 2.3%. Specimen: peripheral blood, collected on day 0 of AZD1222 vaccination. These receptors were collected from an adult in good health. Both conserved end residues are part of each CDR3. The order of the fields is CDR3 length, V gene, J gene, D gene, clone size, CDR3 DNA, CDR3 protein. A D gene is named only where the DNA matches it firmly. Where a row states a size, it is once, few, many or the class of an expanded clone; other rows omit it.

>16|TRBV5-1|TRBJ2-3|TRBD2|NA
TGCGCCAGCAGCAAAGGGACTAGCGGGTTCACAGATACGCAGTATTTT
CASSKGTSGFTDTQYF
>15|TRBV12-5|TRBJ2-5|TRBD1|NA
TGTGCTAGTGGTTTGGGGACAGGCCTGCAAGAGACCCAGTACTTC
CASGLGTGLQETQYF
>15|TRBV5-1|TRBJ2-7|TRBD1|NA
TGCGCCAGCAGCTTGACAGGGACAGCGAGTTACGAGCAGTACTTC
CASSLTGTASYEQYF
>15|TRBV7-2|TRBJ1-2|NA|NA
TGTGCCAGCAGCTTAGCGAGTACGGAGGACTATGGCTACACCTTC
CASSLASTEDYGYTF
>17|TRBV6-2/TRBV6-3|TRBJ2-1|TRBD1|NA
TGTGCCAGCAGCCCTACCATCGGGGACAGGGGCTACAATGAGCAGTTCTTC
CASSPTIGDRGYNEQFF
>13|TRBV6-5|TRBJ2-5|NA|NA
TGTGCCAGCAGTTCGCCGGGGGAAGAGACCCAGTACTTC
CASSSPGEETQYF
>16|TRBV15|TRBJ1-4|NA|NA
TGTGCCACCAGCAGAGAAGCGCGGGGGGCTAATGAAAAACTGTTTTTT
CATSREARGANEKLFF
>15|TRBV10-3|TRBJ2-4|NA|NA
TGTGCCATCAGTGAGTCGACGGGGGCAACAAACATTCAGTACTTC
CAISESTGATNIQYF
>12|TRBV6-5|TRBJ1-2|NA|NA
TGTGCCAGCTCGCAGGGGATCTATGGCTACACCTTC
CASSQGIYGYTF
>15|TRBV7-2|TRBJ1-1|NA|few
TGTGCCAGCAGCTTAGTCACAGGATTGAACACTGAAGCTTTCTTT
CASSLVTGLNTEAFF
>12|TRBV3-1/TRBV3-2|TRBJ1-2|NA|NA
TGTGCCAGCAGCCAAAGACTGTATGGCTACACCTTC
CASSQRLYGYTF
>17|TRBV10-3|TRBJ2-5|TRBD2|NA
TGTGCCATCAGTGGGTCCCCCAGCGGGAGGGCGGTTGAGACCCAGTACTTC
CAISGSPSGRAVETQYF
>16|TRBV9|TRBJ2-2|TRBD2|NA
TGTGCCAGCAGCCCCTACGGGGGGGCCGGGACCGGGGAGCTGTTTTTT
CASSPYGGAGTGELFF
>15|TRBV15|TRBJ2-1|NA|once
TGTGCCACCAGCGGCGGGACAGTCGAACACAATGAGCAGTTCTTC
CATSGGTVEHNEQFF
>12|TRBV28|TRBJ1-2|NA|once
TGTGCCAGCAGTTTAGTTGGCTATGGCTACACCTTC
CASSLVGYGYTF
>17|TRBV9|TRBJ2-3|TRBD2|NA
TGTGCCAGCAGCACGAGCGGGACTATTTATAGCACAGATACGCAGTATTTT
CASSTSGTIYSTDTQYF
>15|TRBV6-5|TRBJ2-7|NA|NA
TGTGCCAGCAGTTGGGGTCCTCATGAGACCTACGAGCAGTACTTC
CASSWGPHETYEQYF